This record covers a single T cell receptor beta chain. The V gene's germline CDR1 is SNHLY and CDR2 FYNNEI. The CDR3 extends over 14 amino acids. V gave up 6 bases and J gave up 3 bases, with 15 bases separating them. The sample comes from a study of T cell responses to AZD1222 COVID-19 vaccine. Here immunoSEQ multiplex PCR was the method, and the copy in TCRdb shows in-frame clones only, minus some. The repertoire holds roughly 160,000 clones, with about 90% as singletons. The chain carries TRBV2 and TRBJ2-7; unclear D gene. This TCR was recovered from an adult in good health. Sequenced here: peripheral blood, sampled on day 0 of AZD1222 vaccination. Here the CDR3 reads CASRFTPSSYEQYF. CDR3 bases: TGTGCCAGCAGGTTCACTCCTTCTAGCTACGAGCAGTACTTC.